This T cell receptor beta chain was recovered during a study of shared clonotypes between healthy human individuals. Whole-study context: The cohort had two women and a few men, ages 18 to 49. Per-donor plates numbered three CD4 naive, three CD4 memory, two CD8 naive and one CD8 memory.

At a deep level, the assay was run. Using immunoSEQ multiplex PCR, the repertoire was profiled, and TCRdb retains in-frame clones only, with some absent. The table shows around 2.1 million clones, with around 95% occurring only once. For this clone: Other DNA sequences in this specimen translate into the identical CDR3.

Trimming removed 5 bases from V and 5 bases from J; junction bases left unmatched: 7. This CDR3 region has 14 residues. From germline, CDR1 is MNHNS and CDR2 SASEGT. The TCR originated in a man younger than 35 in good health. The chain joins TRBV6-1 to TRBJ1-2, with 8 bases lining up with TRBD1. Specimen: naive CD4+ T cells sorted from blood. The subset: CD45RA+ positively selected. The CDR3 here is CASSTGTGNYGYTF. The CDR3 DNA follows: TGTGCCAGCAGTACCGGGACAGGAAATTATGGCTACACCTTC.